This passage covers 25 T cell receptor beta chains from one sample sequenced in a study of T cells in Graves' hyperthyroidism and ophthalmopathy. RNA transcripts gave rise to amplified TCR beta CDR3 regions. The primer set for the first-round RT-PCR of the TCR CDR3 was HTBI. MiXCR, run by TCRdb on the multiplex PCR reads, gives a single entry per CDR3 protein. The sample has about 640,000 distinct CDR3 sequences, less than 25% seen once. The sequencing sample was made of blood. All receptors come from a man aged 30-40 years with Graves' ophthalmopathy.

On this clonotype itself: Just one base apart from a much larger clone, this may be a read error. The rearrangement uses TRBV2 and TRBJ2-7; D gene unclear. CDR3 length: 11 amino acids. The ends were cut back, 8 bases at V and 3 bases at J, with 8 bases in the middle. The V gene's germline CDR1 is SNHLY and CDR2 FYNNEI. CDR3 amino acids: CASGPDYEQYF. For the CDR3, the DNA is TGTGCCAGCGGCCCGGACTACGAGCAGTACTTC.

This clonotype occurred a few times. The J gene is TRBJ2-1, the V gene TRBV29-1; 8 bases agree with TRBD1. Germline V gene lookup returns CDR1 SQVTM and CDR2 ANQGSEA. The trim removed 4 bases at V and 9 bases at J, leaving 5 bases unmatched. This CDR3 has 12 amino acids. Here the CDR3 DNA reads TGCAGCGTTGGGACAGGGTTGGTTGAGCAGTTCTTC. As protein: CSVGTGLVEQFF.

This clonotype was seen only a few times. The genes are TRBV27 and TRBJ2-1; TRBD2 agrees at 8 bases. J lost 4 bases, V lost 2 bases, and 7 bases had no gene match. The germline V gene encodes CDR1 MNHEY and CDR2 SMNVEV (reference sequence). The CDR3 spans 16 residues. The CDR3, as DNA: TGTGCCAGCAGTTTAAGGGACGGGGGGGGATACAATGAGCAGTTCTTC. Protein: CASSLRDGGGYNEQFF.

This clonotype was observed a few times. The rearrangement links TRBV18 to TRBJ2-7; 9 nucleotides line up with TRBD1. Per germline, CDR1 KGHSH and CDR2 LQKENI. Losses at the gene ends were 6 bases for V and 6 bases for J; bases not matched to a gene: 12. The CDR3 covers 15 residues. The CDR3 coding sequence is TGTGCCAGCTCGGTCCCCGGGACAGGGAGGGTCGAGCAGTACTTC. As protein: CASSVPGTGRVEQYF.

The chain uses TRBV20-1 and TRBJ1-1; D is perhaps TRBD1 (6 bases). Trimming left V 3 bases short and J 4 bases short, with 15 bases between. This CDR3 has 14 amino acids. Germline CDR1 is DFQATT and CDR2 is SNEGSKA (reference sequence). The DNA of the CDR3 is TGCAGTGCTAGGGACAGACGAGCGGGCACTGAAGCTTTCTTT. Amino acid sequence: CSARDRRAGTEAFF.

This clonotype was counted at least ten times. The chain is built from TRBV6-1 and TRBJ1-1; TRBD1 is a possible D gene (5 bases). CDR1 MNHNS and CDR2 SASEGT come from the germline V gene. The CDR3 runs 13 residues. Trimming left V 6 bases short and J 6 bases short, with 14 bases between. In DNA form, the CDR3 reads TGTGCCAGCAGACCCCTCAGGGCGGCTGAAGCTTTCTTT. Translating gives CASRPLRAAEAFF.

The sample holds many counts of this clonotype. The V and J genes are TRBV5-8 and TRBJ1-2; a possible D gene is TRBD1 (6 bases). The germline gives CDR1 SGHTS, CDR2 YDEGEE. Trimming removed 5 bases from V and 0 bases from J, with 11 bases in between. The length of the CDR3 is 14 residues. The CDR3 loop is CASSHRQANYGYTF. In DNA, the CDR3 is TGTGCCAGCAGTCATAGACAGGCTAACTATGGCTACACCTTC.

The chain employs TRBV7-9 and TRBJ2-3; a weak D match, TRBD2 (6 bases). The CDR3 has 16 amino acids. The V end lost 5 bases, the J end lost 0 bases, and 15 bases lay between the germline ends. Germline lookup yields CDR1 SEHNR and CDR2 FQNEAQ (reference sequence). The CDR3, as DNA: TGTGCCAGCAGCCCGGGGGACTCCCCTAGCACAGATACGCAGTATTTT. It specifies CASSPGDSPSTDTQYF.

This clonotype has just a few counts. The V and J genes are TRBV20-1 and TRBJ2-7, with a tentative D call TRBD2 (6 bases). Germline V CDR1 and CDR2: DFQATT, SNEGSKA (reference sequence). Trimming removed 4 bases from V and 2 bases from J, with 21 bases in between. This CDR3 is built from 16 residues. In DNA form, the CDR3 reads TGCAGTGCTACGTCAAGGGAGGAGTGGGGGGCCTACGAGCAGTACTTC. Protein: CSATSREEWGAYEQYF.

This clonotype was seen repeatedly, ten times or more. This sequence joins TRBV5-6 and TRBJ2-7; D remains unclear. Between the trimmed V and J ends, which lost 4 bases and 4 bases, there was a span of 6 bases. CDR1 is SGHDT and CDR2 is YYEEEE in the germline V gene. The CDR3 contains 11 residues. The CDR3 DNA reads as TGTGCCAGCAGCACTCAGTACGAGCAGTACTTC. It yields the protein CASSTQYEQYF.

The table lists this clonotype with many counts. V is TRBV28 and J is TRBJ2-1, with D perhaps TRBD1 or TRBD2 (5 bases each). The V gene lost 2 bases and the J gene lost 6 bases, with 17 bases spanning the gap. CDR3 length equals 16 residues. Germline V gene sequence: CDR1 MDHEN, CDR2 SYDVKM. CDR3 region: CASSLPFRDRGNEQFF. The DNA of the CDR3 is TGTGCCAGCAGTTTACCTTTCCGGGACCGGGGCAATGAGCAGTTCTTC.

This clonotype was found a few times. DNA of the CDR3: TGTGCCAGCAGTTCTAACAAACAGGGCTCTGAAGCTTTCTTT. As protein: CASSSNKQGSEAFF. This chain links TRBV7-9 with TRBJ1-1; a possible D gene is TRBD1 (6 bases). The CDR3 extends over 14 amino acids. Germline V gene sequence: CDR1 SEHNR, CDR2 FQNEAQ (reference sequence). V gave up 6 bases and J gave up 6 bases, with 17 bases separating them.

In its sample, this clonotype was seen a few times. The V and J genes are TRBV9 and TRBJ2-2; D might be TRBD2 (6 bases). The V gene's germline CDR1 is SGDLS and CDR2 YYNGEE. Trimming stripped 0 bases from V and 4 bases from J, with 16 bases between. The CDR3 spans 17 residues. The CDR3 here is CASSVDPGGSRTGELFF. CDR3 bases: TGTGCCAGCAGCGTAGACCCCGGAGGGAGTCGCACCGGGGAGCTGTTTTTT. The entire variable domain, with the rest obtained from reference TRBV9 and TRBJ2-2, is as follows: DSGVTQTPKHLITATGQRVTLRCSPRSGDLSVYWYQQSLDQGLQFLIQYYNGEERAKGNILERFSAQQFPDLHSELNLSSLELGDSALYFCASSVDPGGSRTGELFFGEGSRLTVL.

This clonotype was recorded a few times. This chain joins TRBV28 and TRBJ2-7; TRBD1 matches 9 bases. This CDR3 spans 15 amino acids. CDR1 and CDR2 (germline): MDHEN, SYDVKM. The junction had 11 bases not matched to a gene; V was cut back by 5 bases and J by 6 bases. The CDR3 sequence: CASSPAWDRVGEQYF. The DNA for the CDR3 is TGTGCCAGCAGTCCCGCCTGGGACAGGGTAGGCGAGCAGTACTTC.

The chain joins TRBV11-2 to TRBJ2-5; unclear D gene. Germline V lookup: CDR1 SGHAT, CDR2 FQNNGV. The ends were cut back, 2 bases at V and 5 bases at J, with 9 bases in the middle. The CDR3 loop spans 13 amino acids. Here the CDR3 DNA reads TGTGCCAGCAGCTTAAGCCCAGCTGAGACCCAGTACTTC. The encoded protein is CASSLSPAETQYF. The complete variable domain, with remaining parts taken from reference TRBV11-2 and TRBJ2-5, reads EAGVAQSPRYKIIEKRQSVAFWCNPISGHATLYWYQQILGQGPKLLIQFQNNGVVDDSQLPKDRFSAERLKGVDSTLKIQPAKLEDSAVYLCASSLSPAETQYFGPGTRLLVL.

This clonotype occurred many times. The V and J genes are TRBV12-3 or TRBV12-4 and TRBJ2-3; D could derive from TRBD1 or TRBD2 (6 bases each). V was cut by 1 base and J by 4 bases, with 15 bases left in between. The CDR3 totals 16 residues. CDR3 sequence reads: CASSLGGGLEADTQYF. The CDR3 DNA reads TGTGCCAGCAGTTTAGGAGGGGGGCTGGAGGCAGATACGCAGTATTTT.

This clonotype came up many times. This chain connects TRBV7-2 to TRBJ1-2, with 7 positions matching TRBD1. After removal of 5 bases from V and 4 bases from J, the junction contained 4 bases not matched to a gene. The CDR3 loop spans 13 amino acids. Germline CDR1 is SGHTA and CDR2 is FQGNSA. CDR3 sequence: CASSVQGSYGYTF. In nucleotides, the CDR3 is TGTGCCAGCAGCGTACAGGGGTCCTATGGCTACACCTTC.

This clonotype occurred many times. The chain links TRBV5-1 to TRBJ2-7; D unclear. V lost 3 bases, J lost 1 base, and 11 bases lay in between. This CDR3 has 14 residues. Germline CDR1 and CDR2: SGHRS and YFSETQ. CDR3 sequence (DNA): TGCGCCAGCAGCTCGGCCACCGGGTCCTACGAGCAGTACTTC. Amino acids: CASSSATGSYEQYF.

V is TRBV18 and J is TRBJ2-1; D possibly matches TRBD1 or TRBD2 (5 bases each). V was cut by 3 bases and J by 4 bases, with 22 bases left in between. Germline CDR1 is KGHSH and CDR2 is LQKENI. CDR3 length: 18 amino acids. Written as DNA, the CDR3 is TGTGCCAGCTCACCGGGTCCGGGACCTTCCAAGAAATACAATGAGCAGTTCTTC. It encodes CASSPGPGPSKKYNEQFF.

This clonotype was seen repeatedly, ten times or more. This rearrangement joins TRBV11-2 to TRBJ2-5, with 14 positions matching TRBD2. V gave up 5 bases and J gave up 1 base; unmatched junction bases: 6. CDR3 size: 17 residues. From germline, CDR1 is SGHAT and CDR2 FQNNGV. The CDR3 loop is CASSRLAGGPGQETQYF. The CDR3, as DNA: TGTGCCAGCAGCAGACTAGCGGGAGGGCCGGGCCAAGAGACCCAGTACTTC.

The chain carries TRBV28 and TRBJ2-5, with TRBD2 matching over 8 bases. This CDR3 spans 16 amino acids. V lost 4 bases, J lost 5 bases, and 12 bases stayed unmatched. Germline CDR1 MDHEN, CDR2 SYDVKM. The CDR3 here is CASSWKAGEAGETQYF. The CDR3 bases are TGTGCCAGCAGTTGGAAAGCGGGAGAGGCGGGGGAGACCCAGTACTTC.

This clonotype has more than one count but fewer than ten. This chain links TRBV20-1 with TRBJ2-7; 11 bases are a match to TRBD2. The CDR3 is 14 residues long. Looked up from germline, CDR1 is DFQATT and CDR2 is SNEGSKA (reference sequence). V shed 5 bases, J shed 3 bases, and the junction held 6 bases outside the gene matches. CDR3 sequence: CSAEPGLAVYEQYF. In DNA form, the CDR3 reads TGCAGTGCTGAACCGGGACTAGCGGTCTACGAGCAGTACTTC.

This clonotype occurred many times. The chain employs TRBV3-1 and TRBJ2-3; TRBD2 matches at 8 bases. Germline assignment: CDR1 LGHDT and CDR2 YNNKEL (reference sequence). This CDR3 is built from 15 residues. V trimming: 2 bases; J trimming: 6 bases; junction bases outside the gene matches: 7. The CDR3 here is CASSQSASGYDTQYF. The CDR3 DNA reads TGTGCCAGCAGCCAAAGCGCTAGCGGGTACGATACGCAGTATTTT.

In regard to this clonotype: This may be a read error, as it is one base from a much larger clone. The CDR3 DNA reads as TGTGCCAGCAACTTTGCTGGCGGGCTTAGCACAGATACGCAGTATTTT. This gives the protein CASNFAGGLSTDTQYF. V is TRBV27 and J is TRBJ2-3; the D gene is possibly TRBD2 (5 bases). From germline, CDR1 is MNHEY and CDR2 SMNVEV (reference sequence). The length of the CDR3 is 16 residues. Trimming took off 7 bases at V and 0 bases at J, with 17 bases between the two ends.

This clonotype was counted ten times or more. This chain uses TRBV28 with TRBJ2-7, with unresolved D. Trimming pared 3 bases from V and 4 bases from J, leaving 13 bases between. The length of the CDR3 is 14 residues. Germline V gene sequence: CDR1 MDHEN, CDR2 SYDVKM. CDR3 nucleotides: TGTGCCAGCAGTTTCACAGTCGCAGTATACGAGCAGTACTTC. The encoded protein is CASSFTVAVYEQYF.